Presented here are 16 T cell receptor beta chains from one specimen sequenced in a study of molecular identifiers for immune sequencing clone quantification. In TCRdb, the PCR reads were re-called with MiXCR into one record per CDR3 protein. The sample consists of about 320,000 distinct CDR3 sequences, about a fifth of them appearing once. The sequencing input was naive CD8+ T cells from blood, with Jurkat cell RNA spiked in. As for subset: FACS-sorted CD8+CD4-CCR7+CD45RA+ naive T cells. These receptors were collected from a human donor in good health. Some libraries in this study had Jurkat cell RNA spiked in.

J is TRBJ2-3 and V is TRBV28, with 9 bases aligning to TRBD1. J was trimmed by 2 bases and V by 5 bases; bases with no gene match: 2. The length of the CDR3 is 14 residues. Germline loops: CDR1 MDHEN, CDR2 SYDVKM. The CDR3 sequence is CASSRDRVTDTQYF. The CDR3, as DNA: TGTGCCAGCAGTCGGGACAGGGTCACAGATACGCAGTATTTT.

This chain links TRBV25-1 with TRBJ2-2, with D possibly TRBD2 on 5 matching bases. Looked up from germline, CDR1 is MGHDK and CDR2 is SYGVNS. V was shortened by 6 bases and J by 1 base, with 12 bases between the two germline ends. The CDR3 spans 15 residues. The CDR3 here is CASSEGAWNTGELFF. The CDR3, as DNA: TGTGCCAGCAGCGAGGGAGCCTGGAACACCGGGGAGCTGTTTTTT.

This clonotype was seen once. This may be a read error, as it is one base from a much larger clone. The conserved final phenylalanine or tryptophan is absent from the CDR3, which likely points to a read error. The rearrangement uses TRBV6-4 and TRBJ2-7, with D hard to call. Germline V gene sequence: CDR1 MRHNA, CDR2 SNTAGT. CDR3 length equals 13 residues. Trimming cost V 0 bases and J 8 bases, with 11 bases left between them. The CDR3 DNA is TGTGCCAGCAGTGACTCGTCCGGCATTAAGCAGTACTCC. Amino acid sequence: CASSDSSGIKQYS.

Points on this clonotype: This may come from a read error, since a much larger clone is one base off. Because it lacks the conserved phenylalanine or tryptophan at the end, this CDR3 is likely a read error. The chain couples TRBV29-1 to TRBJ2-3; TRBD2 matches 10 bases. This CDR3 region has 17 residues. V was clipped by 2 bases and J by 6 bases; unmatched bases: 14. Germline CDR1 SQVTM, CDR2 ANQGSEA. CDR3 amino acids: CSVERRVAGGYGDTQYL. In DNA, the CDR3 is TGCAGCGTTGAAAGACGGGTAGCGGGGGGTTATGGGGATACGCAGTATCTT.

As for this clonotype: A read error is possible here, since a much larger clone lies one base away. The chain couples TRBV7-6 to TRBJ2-3, with 9 bases aligning to TRBD2. Trimming cost V 8 bases and J 2 bases; bases outside gene matches: 14. The CDR3 is made up of 17 amino acids. Per the germline V gene, CDR1 is SGHVS and CDR2 is FNYEAQ. The CDR3 loop is CASQDGAGGRTTDTQYF. For the CDR3, the DNA is TGTGCCAGCCAGGATGGAGCGGGAGGCCGGACCACAGATACGCAGTATTTT.

This clonotype was detected many times. The rearrangement uses TRBV29-1 and TRBJ1-1, with a weak D call TRBD1 (6 bases). The CDR3 covers 18 residues. From germline, CDR1 is SQVTM and CDR2 ANQGSEA. Trimming shortened V by 2 bases and J by 3 bases, and 25 bases separated the two germline ends. The CDR3 region has the DNA TGCAGCGTTGAACTCCAGGAGAACCGGGTAGGGGGTCACACTGAAGCTTTCTTT. Its translation: CSVELQENRVGGHTEAFF. Combining the CDR3 with reference TRBV29-1 and TRBJ1-1 gives the whole variable domain SAVISQKPSRDICQRGTSLTIQCQVDSQVTMMFWYRQQPGQSLTLIATANQGSEATYESGFVIDKFPISRPNLTFSTLTVSNMSPEDSSIYLCSVELQENRVGGHTEAFFGQGTRLTVV.

There are many counts of this clonotype. The chain joins TRBV27 to TRBJ2-7; perhaps TRBD2 as D (6 bases). The CDR3 loop spans 15 amino acids. Trimming took off 6 bases at V and 5 bases at J, with 20 bases between the two ends. Germline V gene lookup returns CDR1 MNHEY and CDR2 SMNVEV (reference sequence). This chain's CDR3 is CASSPAAGSPDEQYF. CDR3 nucleotide sequence: TGTGCCAGCAGCCCCGCCGCCGGGAGCCCGGACGAGCAGTACTTC.

Details on this clonotype: This may stem from a read error, because a much larger clone lies one nucleotide away. The J gene is TRBJ2-5, the V gene TRBV27; D uncertain. Germline values: CDR1 MNHEY, CDR2 SMNVEV (reference sequence). This CDR3 has 11 amino acids. CDR3 sequence reads: CASGFQETRYF. The CDR3 bases are TGTGCCAGCGGGTTTCAAGAGACCCGGTACTTC.

This clonotype was picked up a small number of times. The V and J genes are TRBV4-2 and TRBJ2-3; perhaps TRBD1 as D (5 bases). V lost 3 bases and J lost 4, with 11 bases in between. In germline, CDR1 is LGHNA, CDR2 YNFKEQ. The CDR3 loop spans 14 amino acids. The CDR3 bases are TGTGCCAGCAGCCATCCCGACAGAGCAGATACGCAGTATTTT. Translating it yields CASSHPDRADTQYF.

This clonotype has ten or more counts. The CDR3 sequence: CASRLAGYTDTQYF. For the CDR3, the DNA is TGTGCCAGCAGACTAGCGGGGTACACAGATACGCAGTATTTT. The rearrangement joins TRBV6-4 to TRBJ2-3, with 10 positions matching TRBD2. The CDR3 extends over 14 amino acids. Germline lookup yields CDR1 MRHNA and CDR2 SNTAGT. Germline trimming cut 6 bases from V and 2 bases from J; bases unmatched to any gene: 2.

With regard to this clonotype: The junction and the germline gene differ at one end; a read error may be behind it. This chain joins TRBV27 and TRBJ2-1; 9 nucleotides match TRBD2. The germline CDR1 and CDR2 sequences are MNHEY and SMNVEV (reference sequence). The CDR3 loop spans 16 amino acids. CDR3 nucleotide sequence: TGTACCAGCAGTTTATCGGTGATAGCGGGGGTGAATGAGCAGTTCTTC. Translating it yields CTSSLSVIAGVNEQFF.

The rearrangement uses TRBV15 and TRBJ2-1; D could derive from TRBD1 or TRBD2 (6 bases each). The CDR3 loop spans 18 amino acids. The V and J ends lost 5 bases and 5 bases respectively, with 25 bases between them. Looked up from germline, CDR1 is LNHNV and CDR2 is YYDKDF (reference sequence). The CDR3 DNA reads TGTGCCACCAGCGCGGACGGGTTCGGGGGCCCCGGGGACAATGAGCAGTTCTTC. Translating it yields CATSADGFGGPGDNEQFF.

In the case of this clonotype: A read error may be the cause here, since a much bigger clone is one base away. This sequence joins TRBV29-1 and TRBJ1-4; a possible D gene is TRBD1 (6 bases). This CDR3 spans 13 amino acids. Germline V CDR1 and CDR2: SQVTM, ANQGSEA. The CDR3 here is CSVRDNYNEKLSF. CDR3 nucleotides: TGCAGCGTCCGGGACAACTATAATGAAAAACTGTCTTTT. Based on the CDR3 plus reference TRBV29-1 and TRBJ1-4, the full variable domain is SAVISQKPSRDICQRGTSLTIQCQVDSQVTMMFWYRQQPGQSLTLIATANQGSEATYESGFVIDKFPISRPNLTFSTLTVSNMSPEDSSIYLCSVRDNYNEKLSFGSGTQLSVL.

V is TRBV9 and J is TRBJ2-1; D gene ambiguous. Germline V lookup: CDR1 SGDLS, CDR2 YYNGEE. The CDR3 is made up of 11 amino acids. Trimming shortened V by 3 bases and J by 9 bases, and 7 bases separated the two germline ends. The CDR3 region is CASSGVGEQFF. DNA for the CDR3: TGTGCCAGCAGCGGGGTTGGTGAGCAGTTCTTC.

This clonotype occurred once. At one of its ends the junction is not consistent with the germline gene, which may arise from a read error. The chain combines TRBV5-6 with TRBJ2-7, with D uncertain. Per germline, CDR1 SGHDT and CDR2 YYEEEE. This CDR3 region has 11 residues. CDR3: CASSLRSERYF. CDR3 DNA sequence: TGTGCCAGCAGCCTTCGCTCCGAGCGGTACTTC.

Remarks on this clonotype: At one end, the junction sequence differs from germline, possibly due to a read error. The V call is TRBV24-1, the J call TRBJ2-1; D could derive from TRBD1 or TRBD2 (5 bases each). The germline V gene encodes CDR1 KGHDR and CDR2 SFDVKD. CDR3 length: 17 amino acids. CDR3 in amino acids: CATNDTAGTEPYNEQFF. In nucleotides, the CDR3 is TGTGCCACCAATGATACCGCCGGGACGGAGCCCTACAATGAGCAGTTCTTC.